The 14 T cell receptor beta chains given below trace back to one sample, sequenced in a study of T cells after yellow fever vaccination. MiXCR, applied by TCRdb to the 5' RACE reads, yields one record per CDR3 protein. The data show fewer than 500,000 distinct CDR3 sequences, roughly a sixth seen once. The sample here was PBMCs, taken before the yellow fever booster vaccination. These receptors were taken from a man between 18 and 29 years old who received the YFV17D yellow fever vaccine.

The V gene is TRBV2, the J gene TRBJ2-3; D may correspond to TRBD1 or TRBD2 (5 bases each). The V end lost 8 bases, the J end lost 5 bases, and 14 bases lay between the germline ends. CDR3 length: 13 amino acids. Per the germline V gene, CDR1 is SNHLY and CDR2 is FYNNEI. Here the CDR3 reads CASCGRDRDTQYF. CDR3 nucleotides: TGTGCCAGCTGCGGTCGGGACCGAGATACGCAGTATTTT.

This clonotype was picked up a small number of times. V and J are TRBV19 and TRBJ2-3; maybe TRBD1 (6 bases). The V and J ends lost 1 base and 10 bases respectively, with 12 bases between them. CDR1 is LNHDA, CDR2 SQIVND, per germline (reference sequence). This CDR3 comprises 13 residues. Written as DNA, the CDR3 is TGTGCCAGTAGTATAGCCCGGACAGACCCGCAGTATTTT. This gives the protein CASSIARTDPQYF. Full variable domain (remainder filled in from reference TRBV19 and TRBJ2-3): DGGITQSPKYLFRKEGQNVTLSCEQNLNHDAMYWYRQDPGQGLRLIYYSQIVNDFQKGDIAEGYSVSREKKESFPLTVTSAQKNPTAFYLCASSIARTDPQYFGPGTRLTVL.

This clonotype has only a few counts. V and J are TRBV20-1 and TRBJ2-7, with 12 nucleotides matching TRBD2. Germline CDR1 DFQATT, CDR2 SNEGSKA (reference sequence). This CDR3 is 14 amino acids long. The junction had 3 bases not matched to a gene; V was cut back by 5 bases and J by 1 base. The CDR3 DNA reads TGCAGTGCTGACGGACTAGCGGGGTCCTACGAGCAGTACTTC. This encodes CSADGLAGSYEQYF.

This clonotype was counted once. This rearrangement joins TRBV18 to TRBJ1-1; D gene ambiguous. The CDR3 consists of 15 residues. Looked up from germline, CDR1 is KGHSH and CDR2 is LQKENI. Between the trimmed V and J ends, which lost 3 bases and 2 bases, there was a span of 13 bases. The CDR3 DNA follows: TGTGCCAGCTCACCCGACCAAGATTTTAACACTGAAGCTTTCTTT. Translated, it gives CASSPDQDFNTEAFF.

This clonotype was observed a few times. V gene TRBV20-1 combines with J gene TRBJ2-2; tentatively, D is TRBD1 (5 bases). The germline V gene encodes CDR1 DFQATT and CDR2 SNEGSKA (reference sequence). CDR3 length equals 14 residues. Between the trimmed V and J ends, which lost 3 bases and 4 bases, there was a span of 12 bases. CDR3 bases: TGCAGTGCTAGCAGGGTTCAGGGCACCGGGGAGCTGTTTTTT. The encoded protein is CSASRVQGTGELFF.

V is TRBV19 and J is TRBJ2-5; 7 nucleotides agree with TRBD1. With V trimmed by 1 base and J by 5 bases, 10 bases remained unmatched. The CDR3 loop spans 16 amino acids. The germline CDR1 and CDR2 sequences are LNHDA and SQIVND (reference sequence). The CDR3 region is CASSIAPPTGIETQYF. The CDR3 coding sequence is TGTGCCAGTAGTATAGCCCCTCCGACAGGGATCGAGACCCAGTACTTC.

The rearrangement links TRBV5-1 to TRBJ2-3, with D possibly matching TRBD1 (6 bases). The V end lost 8 bases, the J end lost 2 bases, and 15 bases lay between the germline ends. CDR3 length: 14 amino acids. Germline V CDR1 and CDR2: SGHRS, YFSETQ. The CDR3 protein is CASVPGHTTDTQYF. CDR3 bases: TGCGCCAGTGTTCCGGGACACACCACAGATACGCAGTATTTT.

The rearrangement links TRBV4-1 to TRBJ2-7, with D possibly being TRBD2 (6 bases). Germline lookup yields CDR1 MGHRA and CDR2 YSYEKL. Trimming pared 3 bases from V and 1 base from J, leaving 13 bases between. The CDR3 contains 15 residues. The chain's CDR3 is CASSQYGGTSYEQYV. The CDR3, as DNA: TGCGCCAGCAGCCAGTATGGGGGGACTTCCTACGAGCAGTACGTC.

The chain is built from TRBV20-1 and TRBJ1-1, with D perhaps TRBD1 (5 bases). Germline CDR1 DFQATT, CDR2 SNEGSKA (reference sequence). V lost 5 bases to trimming and J lost 6 bases, with 16 bases between them. The CDR3 length is 13 residues. In DNA, the CDR3 is TGCAGTGCTCCTAAACCTCGGGGGGCTGAAGCTTTCTTT. Protein product: CSAPKPRGAEAFF.

The V and J genes are TRBV27 and TRBJ1-6, with 9 nucleotides matching TRBD1. Trimming removed 6 bases from V and 10 bases from J; junction bases left unmatched: 10. In germline, CDR1 is MNHEY, CDR2 SMNVEV (reference sequence). The CDR3 is made up of 15 amino acids. CDR3 amino acids: CASRHTGTGISPLHF. The CDR3 DNA is TGTGCCAGCAGGCACACCGGGACAGGGATCTCACCCCTCCACTTT.

This clonotype was recorded a few times. V and J are TRBV21-1 and TRBJ1-1; the DNA was not used to check the table's D call, TRBD1. TRBV21-1 is annotated as a pseudogene. The CDR3 has 14 amino acids. Here the CDR3 DNA reads TGTGCCAGCAGCAAAGACAGGGTGAACACTGAAGCTTTCTTT. Translation gives CASSKDRVNTEAFF.

This chain joins TRBV27 and TRBJ2-7; 9 nucleotides agree with TRBD2. From germline, CDR1 is MNHEY and CDR2 SMNVEV (reference sequence). The CDR3 is 15 residues long. The ends lost 4 bases at V and 4 bases at J; junction bases unmatched: 8. The CDR3 reads CASSSKLAGVYEQYV. CDR3 DNA: TGTGCCAGCAGTTCCAAACTAGCGGGCGTGTACGAGCAGTACGTC.

The chain links TRBV7-2 to TRBJ1-6; D uncertain. Trimming left V 3 bases short and J 10 bases short, with 13 bases between. This CDR3 is 14 amino acids long. The germline gives CDR1 SGHTA, CDR2 FQGNSA. The CDR3 DNA follows: TGTGCCAGCAGCTTTGTTAGGGAAAGCTCACCCCTCCACTTT. This translates into CASSFVRESSPLHF.

This clonotype was detected only a few times. V gene TRBV19 combines with J gene TRBJ1-1, with D maybe TRBD1 (5 bases). V lost 5 bases and J 3 bases, leaving 10 bases between the germline ends. This CDR3 has 13 residues. The germline CDR1 and CDR2 sequences are LNHDA and SQIVND (reference sequence). In nucleotides, the CDR3 is TGTGCCAGTAGTCAAACAGGCTACACTGAAGCTTTCTTT. It codes for CASSQTGYTEAFF.